This TCR beta chain was sequenced in a study of T cells in Graves' hyperthyroidism and ophthalmopathy. Trimming took 5 bases from V and 2 from J, leaving 12 bases between them. Per the germline V gene, CDR1 is KGHDR and CDR2 is SFDVKD. CDR3 length: 15 amino acids. TCR beta CDR3 regions were amplified from RNA transcripts. Initially, a first-round RT-PCR of the TCR CDR3 employed the HTBI primer set. Each CDR3 protein is one row after TCRdb ran MiXCR on the multiplex PCR reads. The sample yields more than 300,000 distinct CDR3 sequences, more than 14% seen once. Study-wide results and caveats: Most thyroid clonotypes expanded above 0.001 appeared in blood too.

Pregnant or lactating patients were excluded, as were those with uncontrolled infection or other autoimmune disease. Note on this clonotype: As yet, its antigen is unknown. This may stem from a read error, because a much larger clone lies one nucleotide away.

The chain joins TRBV24-1 to TRBJ2-1; D is undetermined. Sequenced material: blood. The TCR originated in a woman aged 30 to 39 with Graves' ophthalmopathy. CDR3 nucleotides: TGTGCCACCAGTGGGAAGGGTCCCACCTACAATGAGCAGTTCTTC. Amino acids: CATSGKGPTYNEQFF.